This passage covers 3 T cell receptor beta chains from one sample sequenced in a study of CD8 T cells in Susac syndrome. Random hexamers were used to reverse transcribe an amount of about 0.45 to 1 ug RNA. In TCRdb, the immunoSEQ multiplex PCR reads were re-called with MiXCR into one record per CDR3 protein. There are around 100,000 distinct CDR3 sequences in the sample; roughly 96% occur only once, and approximately 0.33% lies in the top ten. The sequenced material came from CD8+ T cells from PBMCs. These receptors were taken from a human donor with Susac syndrome.

The chain employs TRBV5-1 and TRBJ2-3, with D possibly being TRBD2 (6 bases). The V end lost 4 bases, the J end lost 4 bases, and 13 bases lay between the germline ends. The germline gives CDR1 SGHRS, CDR2 YFSETQ. CDR3 length equals 14 residues. The CDR3 reads CASSTTVAADTQYF. CDR3 sequence (DNA): TGCGCCAGCAGCACCACCGTAGCGGCAGATACGCAGTATTTT.

The chain links TRBV9 to TRBJ1-6, with TRBD1 identical over 9 bases. Per germline, CDR1 SGDLS and CDR2 YYNGEE. With 4 bases clipped from V and 5 bases from J, the junction kept 4 bases outside the gene matches. CDR3 length: 15 amino acids. As DNA, the CDR3 is TGTGCCAGCAGCCTCCGGGACAGGGATAATTCACCCCTCCACTTT. Translation: CASSLRDRDNSPLHF. The full variable domain, in which reference TRBV9 and TRBJ1-6 provide the parts outside the CDR3, is DSGVTQTPKHLITATGQRVTLRCSPRSGDLSVYWYQQSLDQGLQFLIQYYNGEERAKGNILERFSAQQFPDLHSELNLSSLELGDSALYFCASSLRDRDNSPLHFGNGTRLTVT.

DNA for the CDR3: TGCAGCGTTGGCGGGTCTAGCTCCTACAATGAGCAGTTCTTC. Its translation is CSVGGSSSYNEQFF. J is TRBJ2-1 and V is TRBV29-1; a possible D gene is TRBD2 (5 bases). This CDR3 contains 14 residues. Germline CDR1 reads SQVTM; CDR2 reads ANQGSEA. V lost 4 bases to trimming and J lost 0 bases, with 10 bases between them.